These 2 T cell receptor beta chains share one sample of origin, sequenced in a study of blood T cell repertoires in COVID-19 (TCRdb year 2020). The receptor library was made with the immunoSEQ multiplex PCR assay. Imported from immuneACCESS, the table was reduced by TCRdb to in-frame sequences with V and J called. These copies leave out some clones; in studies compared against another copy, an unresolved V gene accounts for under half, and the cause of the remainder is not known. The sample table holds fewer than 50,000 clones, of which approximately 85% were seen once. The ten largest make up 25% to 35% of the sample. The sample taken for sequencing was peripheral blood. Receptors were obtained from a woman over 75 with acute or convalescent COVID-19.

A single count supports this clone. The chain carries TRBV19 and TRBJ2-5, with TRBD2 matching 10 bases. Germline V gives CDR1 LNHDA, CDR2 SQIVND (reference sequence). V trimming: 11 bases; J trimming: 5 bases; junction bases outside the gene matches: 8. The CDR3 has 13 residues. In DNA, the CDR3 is TGTGCCGCCTCTAGCGGGAGCGTCGAGACCCAGTACTTC. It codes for CAASSGSVETQYF.

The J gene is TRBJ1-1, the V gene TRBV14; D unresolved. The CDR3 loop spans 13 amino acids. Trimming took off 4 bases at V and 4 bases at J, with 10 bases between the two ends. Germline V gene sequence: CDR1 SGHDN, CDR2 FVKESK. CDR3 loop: CASSPGRSTEAFF. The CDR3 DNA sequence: TGTGCCAGCAGCCCGGGGAGGAGCACTGAAGCTTTCTTT. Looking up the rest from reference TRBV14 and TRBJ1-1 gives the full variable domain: EAGVTQFPSHSVIEKGQTVTLRCDPISGHDNLYWYRRVMGKEIKFLLHFVKESKQDESGMPNNRFLAERTGGTYSTLKVQPAELEDSGVYFCASSPGRSTEAFFGQGTRLTVV.